This T cell receptor beta chain is from a study of T cell changes during pregnancy in multiple sclerosis. This clone appeared once. V was clipped by 3 bases and J by 1 base; unmatched bases: 2. CDR3 length: 15 residues. Germline CDR1 is SEHNR and CDR2 is FQNEAQ (reference sequence). Only in-frame clones appear in the TCRdb table, and some are missing; sequencing was by immunoSEQ multiplex PCR. The sample consists of 40,000 to 50,000 clones, approximately 92% of them appearing once. The receptor's source is a female donor with multiple sclerosis, enrolled in a pregnancy study. This chain uses TRBV7-9 with TRBJ2-1; 8 bases agree with TRBD2. Sequencing used CD8+ T cells from peripheral blood mononuclear cells, obtained after pregnancy. The CDR3 nucleotides are TGTGCCAGCAGCTTCAGCGGGAGTTCCTACAATGAGCAGTTCTTC. This codes for CASSFSGSSYNEQFF.